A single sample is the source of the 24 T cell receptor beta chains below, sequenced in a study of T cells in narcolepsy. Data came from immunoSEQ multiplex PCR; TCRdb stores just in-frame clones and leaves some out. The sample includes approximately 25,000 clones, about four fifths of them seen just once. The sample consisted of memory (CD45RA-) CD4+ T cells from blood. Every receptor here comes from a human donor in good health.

CDR3 nucleotide sequence: TGTGCCAGCTCACCGGGACCGCCCTATTACACCTTC. It yields the protein CASSPGPPYYTF. The chain has TRBV18 and TRBJ1-2, with D perhaps TRBD1 (5 bases). Germline V CDR1 and CDR2: KGHSH, LQKENI. CDR3 length: 12 residues. Trimming pared 3 bases from V and 11 bases from J, leaving 13 bases between.

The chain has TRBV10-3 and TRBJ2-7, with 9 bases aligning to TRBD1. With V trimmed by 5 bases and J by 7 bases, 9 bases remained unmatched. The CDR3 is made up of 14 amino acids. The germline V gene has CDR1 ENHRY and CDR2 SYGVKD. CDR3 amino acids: CAISSSGTGLEQYF. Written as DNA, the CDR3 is TGTGCCATCAGTTCTTCCGGGACAGGGCTTGAGCAGTACTTC.

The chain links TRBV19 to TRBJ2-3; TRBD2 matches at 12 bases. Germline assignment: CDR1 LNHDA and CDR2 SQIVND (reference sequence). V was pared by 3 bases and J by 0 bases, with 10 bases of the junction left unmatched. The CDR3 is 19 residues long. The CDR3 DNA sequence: TGTGCCAGTAGTATTGAGACTAGCGGGGGCCTTACTAGCACAGATACGCAGTATTTT. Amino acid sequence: CASSIETSGGLTSTDTQYF.

In DNA form, the CDR3 reads TGTGCCATCAGTGAGGACAGGGCCTATGGCTACACCTTC. Its translation: CAISEDRAYGYTF. The chain couples TRBV10-3 to TRBJ1-2; the match to TRBD1 covers 7 bases. This CDR3 comprises 13 residues. V gave up 2 bases and J gave up 4 bases; unmatched junction bases: 1. CDR1 is ENHRY and CDR2 is SYGVKD in the germline V gene.

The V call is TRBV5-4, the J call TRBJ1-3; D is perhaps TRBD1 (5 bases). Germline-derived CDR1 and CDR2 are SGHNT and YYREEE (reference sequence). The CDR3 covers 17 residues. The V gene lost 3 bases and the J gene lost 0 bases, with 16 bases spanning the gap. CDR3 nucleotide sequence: TGTGCCAGCAGCTCCGGGACCGACCCCTTCTCTGGAAACACCATATATTTT. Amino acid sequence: CASSSGTDPFSGNTIYF.

The CDR3 DNA is TGTGCCAGTAGTATCCCCCCGGACAGGGTCCACTATGGCTACACCTTC. It is translated as CASSIPPDRVHYGYTF. The chain uses TRBV19 and TRBJ1-2; 8 bases line up with TRBD1. Germline CDR1 and CDR2: LNHDA and SQIVND (reference sequence). This CDR3 contains 16 residues. V was clipped by 3 bases and J by 3 bases; unmatched bases: 9.

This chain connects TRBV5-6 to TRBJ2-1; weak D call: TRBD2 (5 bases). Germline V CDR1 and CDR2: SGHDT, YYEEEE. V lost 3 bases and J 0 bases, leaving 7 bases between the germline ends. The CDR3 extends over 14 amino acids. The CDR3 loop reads CASSSGSSYNEQFF. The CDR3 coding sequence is TGTGCCAGCAGCTCGGGGAGCTCCTACAATGAGCAGTTCTTC. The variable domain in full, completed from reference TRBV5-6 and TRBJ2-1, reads DAGVTQSPTHLIKTRGQQVTLRCSPKSGHDTVSWYQQALGQGPQFIFQYYEEEERQRGNFPDRFSGHQFPNYSSELNVNALLLGDSALYLCASSSGSSYNEQFFGPGTRLTVL.

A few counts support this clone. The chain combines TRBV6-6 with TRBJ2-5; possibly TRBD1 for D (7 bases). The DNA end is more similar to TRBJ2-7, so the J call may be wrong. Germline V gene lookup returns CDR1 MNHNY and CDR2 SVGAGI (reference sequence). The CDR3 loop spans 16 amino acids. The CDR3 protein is CASTNEGAGMRSEQYF. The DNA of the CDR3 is TGTGCCAGCACCAACGAGGGGGCGGGGATGCGTAGCGAGCAGTACTTC.

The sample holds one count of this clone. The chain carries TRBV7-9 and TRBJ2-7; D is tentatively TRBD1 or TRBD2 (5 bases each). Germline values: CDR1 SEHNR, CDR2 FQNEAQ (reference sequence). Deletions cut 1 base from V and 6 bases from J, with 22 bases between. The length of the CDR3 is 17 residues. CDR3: CASSLGQSGPVASEQYF. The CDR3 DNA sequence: TGTGCCAGCAGCTTAGGGCAATCGGGGCCCGTGGCTTCCGAGCAGTACTTC.

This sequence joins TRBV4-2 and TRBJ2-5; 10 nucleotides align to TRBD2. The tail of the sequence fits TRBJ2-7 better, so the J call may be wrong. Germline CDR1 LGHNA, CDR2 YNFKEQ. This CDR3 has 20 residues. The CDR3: CASSQVNSGLADTNRYEQYF. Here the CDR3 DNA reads TGTGCCAGCAGCCAAGTAAATTCCGGACTAGCGGACACAAATAGGTACGAGCAGTACTTC.

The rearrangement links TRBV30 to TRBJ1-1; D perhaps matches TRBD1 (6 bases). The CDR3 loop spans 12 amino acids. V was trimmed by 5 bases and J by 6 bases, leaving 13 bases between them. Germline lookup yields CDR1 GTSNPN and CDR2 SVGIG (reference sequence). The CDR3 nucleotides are TGTGCCTGGGGGGGGGCGGAAGCTGAAGCTTTCTTT. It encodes CAWGGAEAEAFF.

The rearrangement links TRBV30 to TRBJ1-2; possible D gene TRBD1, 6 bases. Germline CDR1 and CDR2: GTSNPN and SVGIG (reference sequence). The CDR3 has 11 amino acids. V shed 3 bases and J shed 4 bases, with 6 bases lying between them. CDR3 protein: CAWRTGYGYTF. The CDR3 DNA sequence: TGTGCCTGGAGGACAGGCTATGGCTACACCTTC.

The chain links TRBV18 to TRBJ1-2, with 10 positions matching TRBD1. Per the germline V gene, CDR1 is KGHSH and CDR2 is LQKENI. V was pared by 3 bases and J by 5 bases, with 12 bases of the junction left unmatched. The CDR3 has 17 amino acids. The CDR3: CASSPPGTGVLQYGYTF. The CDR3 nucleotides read TGTGCCAGCTCACCGCCCGGGACAGGGGTCCTTCAGTATGGCTACACCTTC.

CDR3 sequence (DNA): TGCGCCAGCAGCACGGGACAGGGGGTCCCTCTCCAGTACTTC. Amino acid sequence: CASSTGQGVPLQYF. This chain uses TRBV5-1 with TRBJ2-7, with 11 positions matching TRBD1. Unmatched junction bases numbered 10, after V lost 4 bases and J lost 10 bases. CDR3 size: 14 residues. Germline CDR1 is SGHRS and CDR2 is YFSETQ.

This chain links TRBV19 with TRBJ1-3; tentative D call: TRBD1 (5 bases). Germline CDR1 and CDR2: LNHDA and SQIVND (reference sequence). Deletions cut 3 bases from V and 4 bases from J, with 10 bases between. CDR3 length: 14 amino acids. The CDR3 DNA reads TGTGCCAGTAGTATGAGTGGGGGAGGAAACACCATATATTTT. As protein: CASSMSGGGNTIYF.

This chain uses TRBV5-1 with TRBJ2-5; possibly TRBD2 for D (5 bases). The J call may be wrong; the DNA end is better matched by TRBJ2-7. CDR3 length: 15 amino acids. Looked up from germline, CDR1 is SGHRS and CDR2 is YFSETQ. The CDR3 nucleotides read TGCGCCAGCAGCCCCGCCGGGGAAGCGGCCTACGAGCAGTACTTC. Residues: CASSPAGEAAYEQYF.

CDR3: CASSGATGQPQHF. The CDR3 nucleotides are TGTGCCAGCAGTGGGGCCACGGGTCAGCCCCAGCATTTT. This rearrangement joins TRBV2 to TRBJ1-5; no clear D. The CDR3 is made up of 13 amino acids. CDR1 is SNHLY, CDR2 FYNNEI, per germline. Trimming stripped 4 bases from V and 6 bases from J, with 10 bases between.

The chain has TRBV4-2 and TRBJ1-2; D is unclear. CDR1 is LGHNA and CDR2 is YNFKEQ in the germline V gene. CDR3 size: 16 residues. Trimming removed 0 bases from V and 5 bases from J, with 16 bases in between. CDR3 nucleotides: TGTGCCAGCAGCCAAGATCGGTCTCTTGAAAGATATGGCTACACCTTC. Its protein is CASSQDRSLERYGYTF.

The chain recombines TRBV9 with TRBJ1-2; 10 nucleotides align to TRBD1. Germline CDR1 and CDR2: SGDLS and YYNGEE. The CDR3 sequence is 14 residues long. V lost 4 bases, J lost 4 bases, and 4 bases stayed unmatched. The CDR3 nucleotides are TGTGCCAGCAGCCCCAGGACAGGGGGCTATGGCTACACCTTC. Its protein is CASSPRTGGYGYTF.

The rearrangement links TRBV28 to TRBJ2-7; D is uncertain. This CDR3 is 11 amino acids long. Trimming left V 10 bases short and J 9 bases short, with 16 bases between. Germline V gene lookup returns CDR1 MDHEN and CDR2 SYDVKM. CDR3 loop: CATQKGTGQYF. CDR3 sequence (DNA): TGTGCCACCCAGAAGGGAACGGGGCAGTACTTC.

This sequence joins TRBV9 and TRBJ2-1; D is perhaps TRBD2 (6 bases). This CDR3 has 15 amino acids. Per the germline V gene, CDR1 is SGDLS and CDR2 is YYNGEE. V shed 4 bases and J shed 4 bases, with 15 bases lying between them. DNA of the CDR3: TGTGCCAGCAGCCCCACCGGGACTCTTTACAATGAGCAGTTCTTC. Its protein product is CASSPTGTLYNEQFF. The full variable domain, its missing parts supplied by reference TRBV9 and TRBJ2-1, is DSGVTQTPKHLITATGQRVTLRCSPRSGDLSVYWYQQSLDQGLQFLIQYYNGEERAKGNILERFSAQQFPDLHSELNLSSLELGDSALYFCASSPTGTLYNEQFFGPGTRLTVL.

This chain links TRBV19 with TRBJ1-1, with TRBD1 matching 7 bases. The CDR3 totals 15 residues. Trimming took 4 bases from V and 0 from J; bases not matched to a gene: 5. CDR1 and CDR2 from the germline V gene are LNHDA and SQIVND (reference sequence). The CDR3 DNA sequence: TGTGCCAGTAGTAGGGACAGATCTATGAACACTGAAGCTTTCTTT. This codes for CASSRDRSMNTEAFF.

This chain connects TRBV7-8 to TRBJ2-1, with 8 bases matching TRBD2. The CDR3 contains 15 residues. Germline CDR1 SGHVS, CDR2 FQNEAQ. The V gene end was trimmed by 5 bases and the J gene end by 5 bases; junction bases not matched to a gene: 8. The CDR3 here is CASSAGTSHNNEQFF. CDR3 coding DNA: TGTGCCAGCAGCGCCGGGACTAGTCATAACAATGAGCAGTTCTTC.

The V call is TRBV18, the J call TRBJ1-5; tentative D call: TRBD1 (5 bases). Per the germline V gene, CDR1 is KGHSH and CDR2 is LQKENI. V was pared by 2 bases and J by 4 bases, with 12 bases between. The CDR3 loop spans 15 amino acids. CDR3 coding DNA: TGTGCCAGCTCACCAGGCAAACAGGCGAATCAGCCCCAGCATTTT. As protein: CASSPGKQANQPQHF.